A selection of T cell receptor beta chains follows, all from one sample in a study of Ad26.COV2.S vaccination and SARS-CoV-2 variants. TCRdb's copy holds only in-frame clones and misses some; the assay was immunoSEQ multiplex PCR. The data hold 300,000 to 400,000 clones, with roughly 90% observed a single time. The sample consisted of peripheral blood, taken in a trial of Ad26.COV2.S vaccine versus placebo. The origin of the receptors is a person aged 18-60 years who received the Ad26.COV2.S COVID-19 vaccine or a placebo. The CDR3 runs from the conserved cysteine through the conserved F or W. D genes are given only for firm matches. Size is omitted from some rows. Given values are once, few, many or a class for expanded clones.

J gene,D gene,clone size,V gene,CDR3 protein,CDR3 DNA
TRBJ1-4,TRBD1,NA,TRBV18,CASSPRQGVEKLFF,TGTGCCAGCTCACCTCGACAGGGGGTCGAAAAACTGTTTTTT
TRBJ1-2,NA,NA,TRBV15,CATSRDRASSYGYTF,TGTGCCACCAGCAGAGACAGGGCCTCTAGCTATGGCTACACCTTC
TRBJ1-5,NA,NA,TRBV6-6,CASSLRSSTNHQPQHF,TGTGCCAGCAGTCTAAGGTCATCCACAAACCATCAGCCCCAGCATTTT
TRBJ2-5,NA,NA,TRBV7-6,CASSLGFSGQETQYF,TGTGCCAGCAGCTTAGGGTTTAGCGGCCAAGAGACCCAGTACTTC
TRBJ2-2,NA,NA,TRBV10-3,CAIGRGGTGELFF,TGTGCCATCGGAAGGGGTGGAACCGGGGAGCTGTTTTTT
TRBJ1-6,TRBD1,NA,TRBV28,CASRPGQGRSPLHF,TGTGCCAGCAGGCCGGGACAGGGAAGGTCACCCCTCCACTTT
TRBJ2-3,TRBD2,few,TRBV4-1,CASSRGGLAGGTDTQYF,TGCGCCAGCAGCCGGGGGGGCCTAGCGGGAGGCACAGATACGCAGTATTTT
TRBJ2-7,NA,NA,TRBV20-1,CSASTVAEGEQYF,TGCAGTGCTAGTACGGTAGCGGAGGGAGAGCAGTACTTC
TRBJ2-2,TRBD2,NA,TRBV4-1,CASSQRGSPGELFF,TGCGCCAGCAGCCAACGCGGGAGCCCCGGGGAGCTGTTTTTT
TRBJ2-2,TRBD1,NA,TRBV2,CASSRQGNTGELFF,TGTGCCAGCAGTCGACAGGGTAACACCGGGGAGCTGTTTTTT
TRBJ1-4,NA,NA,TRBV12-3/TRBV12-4,CASSGQINEKLFF,TGTGCCAGCAGCGGACAAATTAATGAAAAACTGTTTTTT
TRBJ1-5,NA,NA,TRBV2,CASNGPLRASGEPQHF,TGTGCCAGCAACGGCCCCCTAAGGGCCTCTGGGGAGCCCCAGCATTTT
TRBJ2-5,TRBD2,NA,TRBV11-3,CASSYGLDQETQYF,TGTGCCAGCAGCTACGGACTAGACCAAGAGACCCAGTACTTC
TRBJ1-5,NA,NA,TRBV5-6,CASSLWAGYSNQPQHF,TGTGCCAGCAGCTTGTGGGCAGGATATAGCAATCAGCCCCAGCATTTT
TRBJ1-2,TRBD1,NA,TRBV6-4,CASSDGRTGSGYTF,TGTGCCAGCAGTGACGGTAGGACAGGGTCCGGCTACACCTTC
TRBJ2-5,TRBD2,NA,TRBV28,CASSPLAGEETQYF,TGTGCCAGCAGCCCACTAGCGGGAGAAGAGACCCAGTACTTC
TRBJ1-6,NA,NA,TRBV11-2,CASSLVRGGRSYNSPLHF,TGTGCCAGCAGCTTAGTAAGGGGCGGGAGGTCCTATAATTCACCCCTCCACTTT
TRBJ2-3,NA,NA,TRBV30,CAWGQTDTQYF,TGTGCCTGGGGACAGACAGATACGCAGTATTTT
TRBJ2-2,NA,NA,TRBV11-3,CASSLVGPGTGELFF,TGTGCCAGCAGCTTAGTTGGCCCGGGCACCGGGGAGCTGTTTTTT
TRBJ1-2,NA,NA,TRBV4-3,CASSQDHWRGYTF,TGCGCCAGCAGCCAAGACCACTGGAGGGGCTACACCTTC
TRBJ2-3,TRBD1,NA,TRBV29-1,CSVTGGGDTQYF,TGCAGCGTGACAGGGGGCGGAGATACGCAGTATTTT
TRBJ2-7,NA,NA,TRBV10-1,CASSEAGREQYF,TGCGCCAGCAGTGAAGCAGGGAGGGAGCAGTACTTC
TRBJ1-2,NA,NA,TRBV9,CASSGTLYTF,TGTGCCAGCAGCGGAACACTCTACACCTTC
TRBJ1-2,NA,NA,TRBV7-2,CASSFSGSQGYGYTF,TGTGCCAGCAGCTTCTCGGGCTCCCAGGGCTATGGCTACACCTTC
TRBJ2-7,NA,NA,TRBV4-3,CASSQEVGGSEQYF,TGCGCCAGCAGCCAAGAAGTAGGCGGGTCCGAGCAGTACTTC
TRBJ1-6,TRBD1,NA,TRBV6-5,CASSYSRTGTASPLHF,TGTGCCAGCAGTTACTCGAGGACAGGGACGGCTTCACCCCTCCACTTT
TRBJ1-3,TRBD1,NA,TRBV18,CASSPTGTGNTIYF,TGTGCCAGCTCCCCGACAGGGACTGGAAACACCATATATTTT
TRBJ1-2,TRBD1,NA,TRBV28,CASKAGQGYNYGYTF,TGTGCCAGCAAAGCCGGACAGGGCTATAACTATGGCTACACCTTC
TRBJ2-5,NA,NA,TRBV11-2,CASSRTVGGGETQYF,TGTGCCAGCAGCCGCACGGTGGGGGGCGGAGAGACCCAGTACTTC
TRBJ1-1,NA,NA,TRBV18,CASSPGRTRDTEAFF,TGTGCCAGCTCACCCGGAAGGACTCGTGACACTGAAGCTTTCTTT
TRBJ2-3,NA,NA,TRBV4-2,CASSQDLMGDTQYF,TGTGCCAGCAGCCAAGACCTCATGGGGGATACGCAGTATTTT
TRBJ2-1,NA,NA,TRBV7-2,CASSPRVGPYNEQFF,TGTGCCAGCAGCCCTCGGGTAGGCCCATACAATGAGCAGTTCTTC
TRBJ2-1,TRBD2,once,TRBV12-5,CASVWREVDNEQFF,TGTGCTAGTGTGTGGCGGGAGGTAGACAATGAGCAGTTCTTC
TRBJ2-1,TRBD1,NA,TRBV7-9,CASSLRTGGVSYNEQFF,TGTGCCAGCAGCCTCCGGACAGGGGGAGTCTCCTACAATGAGCAGTTCTTC
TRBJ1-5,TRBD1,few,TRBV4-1,CASSQDLGTVDFWPQHF,TGCGCCAGCAGCCAAGATTTAGGGACAGTTGATTTTTGGCCCCAGCATTTT
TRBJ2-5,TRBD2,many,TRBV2,CASSDYGLLRTSGGAETQYF,TGTGCCAGCAGTGATTATGGGTTGCTAAGGACTAGCGGGGGGGCAGAGACCCAGTACTTC
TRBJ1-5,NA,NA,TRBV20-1,CSASRGLSQPQHF,TGCAGTGCTAGTCGGGGGCTAAGTCAGCCCCAGCATTTT